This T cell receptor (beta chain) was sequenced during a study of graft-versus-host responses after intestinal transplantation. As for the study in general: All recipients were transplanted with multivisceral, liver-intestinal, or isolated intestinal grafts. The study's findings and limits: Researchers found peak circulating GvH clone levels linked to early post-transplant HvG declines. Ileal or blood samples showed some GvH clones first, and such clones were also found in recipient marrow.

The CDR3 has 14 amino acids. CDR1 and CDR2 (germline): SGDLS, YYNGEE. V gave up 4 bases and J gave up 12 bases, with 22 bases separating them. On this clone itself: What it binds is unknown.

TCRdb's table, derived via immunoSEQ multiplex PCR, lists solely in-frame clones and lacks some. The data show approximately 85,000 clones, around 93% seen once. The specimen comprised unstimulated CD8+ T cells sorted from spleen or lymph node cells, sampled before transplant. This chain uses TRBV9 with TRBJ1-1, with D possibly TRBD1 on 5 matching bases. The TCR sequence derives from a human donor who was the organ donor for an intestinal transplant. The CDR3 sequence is CASSPSRGALETFF. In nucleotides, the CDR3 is TGTGCCAGCAGCCCCTCCCGAGGGGCCTTGGAAACTTTCTTT.